The 22 T cell receptor beta chains in this list originate from one sample, sequenced in a study of cytomegalovirus exposure and HLA in healthy donors. PCR used 60 Vbeta primers and 13 Jbeta primers. The data were produced by immunoSEQ multiplex PCR, yet TCRdb's version contains in-frame clones alone and is incomplete. The table has some 130,000 clones, about three quarters seen once. Sequenced input: PBMCs. These receptor sequences come from a male donor in good health and CMV-seronegative.

The chain couples TRBV2 to TRBJ2-5; D is undetermined. Deletions cut 6 bases from V and 2 bases from J, with 4 bases between. Germline CDR1 reads SNHLY; CDR2 reads FYNNEI. CDR3 length: 11 amino acids. The CDR3 reads CASRAQETQYF. DNA for the CDR3: TGTGCCAGCAGAGCGCAAGAGACCCAGTACTTC.

This chain connects TRBV5-4 to TRBJ2-3; TRBD2 agrees at 16 bases. V lost 4 bases and J lost 6; bases outside the gene matches: 11. The CDR3 loop spans 18 amino acids. CDR1 is SGHNT, CDR2 YYREEE, per germline (reference sequence). CDR3 in DNA: TGTGCCAGCAGCCTGGGACTAGCGGGAGGGCCTTGGAAGGATACGCAGTATTTT. This gives the protein CASSLGLAGGPWKDTQYF.

This clone occurred a few times. This rearrangement joins TRBV9 to TRBJ2-7; 10 nucleotides match TRBD2. The V gene end was trimmed by 4 bases and the J gene end by 3 bases; junction bases not matched to a gene: 10. This CDR3 is built from 16 residues. Germline V gives CDR1 SGDLS, CDR2 YYNGEE. CDR3 bases: TGTGCCAGCAGCTCAGGGGTTAGCGGGAGGTTCTACGAGCAGTACTTC. It encodes CASSSGVSGRFYEQYF.

This clone appeared a single time. The V call is TRBV28, the J call TRBJ1-2; no clear D gene. Per germline, CDR1 MDHEN and CDR2 SYDVKM. Trimming stripped 2 bases from V and 1 base from J, with 5 bases between. CDR3 length: 13 amino acids. CDR3 nucleotide sequence: TGTGCCAGCAGTTTAGGCTTTAACTATGGCTACACCTTC. Protein: CASSLGFNYGYTF.

CDR3 sequence: CAISRDREGGRAYEQYF. In nucleotides, the CDR3 is TGTGCCATCAGCCGGGACAGGGAGGGCGGGAGGGCCTACGAGCAGTACTTC. J is TRBJ2-7 and V is TRBV10-3; D may be TRBD1 or TRBD2 (9 bases each). Trimming took 6 bases from V and 2 from J, leaving 23 bases between them. CDR3 length: 17 amino acids. CDR1 is ENHRY and CDR2 is SYGVKD in the germline V gene.

J is TRBJ1-1 and V is TRBV5-6, with a possible D match to TRBD1 (5 bases). CDR3 length equals 13 residues. V shed 6 bases and J shed 4 bases, with 13 bases lying between them. Germline values: CDR1 SGHDT, CDR2 YYEEEE. The CDR3 DNA sequence: TGTGCCAGCAACTTCCCGGGGGGCACTGAAGCTTTCTTT. It encodes CASNFPGGTEAFF.

The rearrangement joins TRBV19 to TRBJ1-5; D call uncertain. Germline-derived CDR1 and CDR2 are LNHDA and SQIVND (reference sequence). CDR3 size: 12 residues. The V end lost 4 bases, the J end lost 4 bases, and 5 bases lay between the germline ends. The CDR3 region is CASSNRNQPQHF. In nucleotides, the CDR3 is TGTGCCAGTAGTAACCGGAATCAGCCCCAGCATTTT.

The chain couples TRBV19 to TRBJ1-6, with 9 bases fitting TRBD1. This CDR3 has 16 residues. With V trimmed by 2 bases and J by 7 bases, 6 bases remained unmatched. Germline CDR1 is LNHDA and CDR2 is SQIVND (reference sequence). CDR3 region: CASSIRLGTGNSPLHF. CDR3 nucleotides: TGTGCCAGTAGTATACGTCTGGGGACAGGGAATTCACCCCTCCACTTT.

This chain uses TRBV29-1 with TRBJ2-7, with 11 bases that match TRBD2. Trimming at V came to 7 bases and at J to 3 bases, leaving 20 bases not matched to a gene. Germline loops: CDR1 SQVTM, CDR2 ANQGSEA. CDR3 length equals 18 residues. DNA of the CDR3: TGCAGCGCAGCAGGGGACTTAGGACTAGCGGGTTTATTCTACGAGCAGTACTTC. Translation: CSAAGDLGLAGLFYEQYF.

J is TRBJ2-3 and V is TRBV7-8, with TRBD1 identical over 8 bases. The CDR3 consists of 15 residues. CDR1 and CDR2 (germline): SGHVS, FQNEAQ. V was pared by 6 bases and J by 0 bases, with 5 bases of the junction left unmatched. The CDR3 DNA reads as TGTGCCAGCAGTCCTAGGACAGGGAGCACAGATACGCAGTATTTT. This encodes CASSPRTGSTDTQYF.

This chain links TRBV11-2 with TRBJ2-5; possible D gene TRBD1, 6 bases. The CDR3 totals 15 residues. Trimming removed 0 bases at V and 13 bases at J, with 21 bases between. Germline loops: CDR1 SGHAT, CDR2 FQNNGV. CDR3 in DNA: TGTGCCAGCAGCTTAGAAGTGGGCAGGGGCCGCAGTGGGTACTTC. Translating gives CASSLEVGRGRSGYF.

This chain connects TRBV7-2 to TRBJ2-3; 8 bases are shared with TRBD2. The CDR3 is 19 amino acids. CDR1 and CDR2 (germline): SGHTA, FQGNSA. J gave up 1 base and V 2 bases, and 14 bases lay outside the gene matches. This CDR3 is CASSLLSGRSGSRTDTQYF. Here the CDR3 DNA reads TGTGCCAGCAGCTTATTATCAGGGCGAAGCGGGAGCCGCACAGATACGCAGTATTTT.

The chain has TRBV15 and TRBJ2-1, with 9 bases lining up with TRBD1. Trimming cost V 5 bases and J 10 bases; bases outside gene matches: 6. Germline CDR1 reads LNHNV; CDR2 reads YYDKDF (reference sequence). This CDR3 is built from 13 residues. CDR3 sequence reads: CATSGQGLREQFF. In DNA, the CDR3 is TGTGCCACCAGCGGACAGGGGCTGAGGGAGCAGTTCTTC.

The chain uses TRBV6-1 and TRBJ2-5; TRBD2 matches at 7 bases. Germline V gives CDR1 MNHNS, CDR2 SASEGT. After removal of 6 bases from V and 2 bases from J, the junction contained 9 bases not matched to a gene. CDR3 length: 15 amino acids. The CDR3 protein is CASRERPSGQETQYF. The CDR3 DNA follows: TGTGCCAGCAGAGAGAGGCCTAGCGGACAAGAGACCCAGTACTTC.

V gene TRBV9 combines with J gene TRBJ2-7; 15 nucleotides line up with TRBD2. CDR1 SGDLS and CDR2 YYNGEE come from the germline V gene. The junction had 1 base not matched to a gene; V was cut back by 0 bases and J by 3 bases. The CDR3 consists of 16 residues. CDR3 amino acids: CASSVGTSGGDYEQYF. CDR3 sequence (DNA): TGTGCCAGCAGCGTAGGGACTAGCGGGGGGGACTACGAGCAGTACTTC.

The chain is built from TRBV2 and TRBJ2-1; the D gene is possibly TRBD1 (5 bases). Germline lookup yields CDR1 SNHLY and CDR2 FYNNEI. This CDR3 contains 10 residues. V shed 6 bases and J shed 10 bases, with 7 bases lying between them. The CDR3 loop is CASSYREQFF. In nucleotides, the CDR3 is TGTGCCAGCAGCTACAGGGAGCAGTTCTTC.

The CDR3 region has the DNA TGTGCCAGCAGTGCACAGGGCGTAGCCAAAAACATTCAGTACTTC. Its protein product is CASSAQGVAKNIQYF. The V call is TRBV6-6, the J call TRBJ2-4, with D maybe TRBD1 (6 bases). The CDR3 is made up of 15 amino acids. V gave up 5 bases and J gave up 0 bases, with 11 bases separating them. Germline V CDR1 and CDR2: MNHNY, SVGAGI (reference sequence).

The J gene is TRBJ2-1, the V gene TRBV5-4; 9 bases agree with TRBD1. The CDR3 is 16 residues long. Per the germline V gene, CDR1 is SGHNT and CDR2 is YYREEE (reference sequence). With V trimmed by 0 bases and J by 7 bases, 8 bases remained unmatched. CDR3: CASSLAARQGGNEQFF. CDR3 nucleotides: TGTGCCAGCAGCTTGGCCGCGAGACAGGGGGGGAATGAGCAGTTCTTC.

The rearrangement uses TRBV27 and TRBJ2-3; 10 nucleotides agree with TRBD2. Germline CDR1 MNHEY, CDR2 SMNVEV (reference sequence). The V and J ends lost 3 bases and 3 bases, in that order; junction bases with no gene match: 15. This CDR3 spans 19 amino acids. As DNA, the CDR3 is TGTGCCAGCAGTTTGATCGGACTAGCGGTCCAGCACTCAACAGATACGCAGTATTTT. It specifies CASSLIGLAVQHSTDTQYF.

The chain employs TRBV6-5 and TRBJ1-1, with 9 bases lining up with TRBD1. The CDR3 has 15 amino acids. The V segment lost 5 bases and the J segment 9 bases; nucleotides outside the gene matches: 13. Per germline, CDR1 MNHEY and CDR2 SVGAGI. CDR3 loop: CASSAPGTGRPKAFF. Written as DNA, the CDR3 is TGTGCCAGCAGTGCCCCCGGGACAGGGAGGCCCAAAGCTTTCTTT.

This clone has only one observation. The rearrangement links TRBV7-9 to TRBJ2-6; 10 bases fit TRBD2. The ends lost 4 bases at V and 0 bases at J; junction bases unmatched: 3. The germline V gene encodes CDR1 SEHNR and CDR2 FQNEAQ (reference sequence). The CDR3 is 17 amino acids. This CDR3 reads CASSSGLAVSGANVLTF. In DNA, the CDR3 is TGTGCCAGCAGCTCCGGACTAGCGGTCTCTGGGGCCAACGTCCTGACTTTC.

The chain joins TRBV5-1 to TRBJ2-6, with 8 bases lining up with TRBD2. V was pared by 4 bases and J by 3 bases, with 6 bases of the junction left unmatched. The CDR3 extends over 16 amino acids. The germline CDR1 and CDR2 sequences are SGHRS and YFSETQ. The CDR3 reads CASSIGGASGANVLTF. In DNA, the CDR3 is TGCGCCAGCAGCATCGGGGGGGCCAGTGGGGCCAACGTCCTGACTTTC.